The clone carrying this T cell receptor (beta chain) was detected once. In the authors' workflow: From reference gene primer amplification, estimates of nucleated cell counts were derived. Generated by immunoSEQ multiplex PCR, the TCRdb table keeps only in-frame clones and is missing some. D and trimming come from the DNA, and the V and J calls and clone size come from that table. Among roughly 170,000 clones listed, 88% were seen once. The data belong to a study of blood T cell repertoires in COVID-19. The wider study: COVID-19 samples collected from the United States, Italy and Spain covered acute and convalescent phases. Sample material is recorded as cDNA or gDNA derived from T cells, B-cell-depleted T cells, or PBMCs.

Germline V CDR1 and CDR2: MDHEN, SYDVKM. The V end was cut by 11 bases, the J end by 6 bases, with 21 bases between. The CDR3 is 14 residues long. The chain employs TRBV28 and TRBJ2-3; D is perhaps TRBD2 (6 bases). This clonotype was sampled from a man in his sixties with acute or convalescent COVID-19. The sample taken for sequencing was peripheral blood. The DNA of the CDR3 is TGTGCCTACTCGGGCCGGGAGCGTCTGGATACGCAGTATTTT. Translation gives CAYSGRERLDTQYF.